The 11 T cell receptor beta chains below come from one sample, sequenced in a study of T cells in Graves' hyperthyroidism and ophthalmopathy. TCR beta CDR3 regions were amplified from RNA. When the TCR CDR3 underwent first-round RT-PCR, the HTBI primer set was used. One entry per CDR3 protein, called by TCRdb with MiXCR from the multiplex PCR reads. This sample has roughly 740,000 distinct CDR3 sequences, with roughly 17% found just once. The sample was blood. The receptor source for this set is a man younger than 30 with Graves' hyperthyroidism.

In this sample, this clonotype turned up a few times. The chain couples TRBV29-1 to TRBJ2-2; D is uncertain. Germline V gene data show CDR1 as SQVTM and CDR2 as ANQGSEA. CDR3 length: 12 amino acids. V lost 6 bases and J lost 2, with 7 bases in between. CDR3 nucleotide sequence: TGCAGCGTACATACAAACACCGGGGAGCTGTTTTTT. This encodes CSVHTNTGELFF.

A remark on this clonotype: Since a much larger clone is just one base distant, this may be a read error. This chain joins TRBV7-9 and TRBJ2-4, with no clear D. The CDR3 is 14 amino acids. The germline gives CDR1 SEHNR, CDR2 FQNEAQ (reference sequence). Trimming cost V 4 bases and J 6 bases, with 13 bases left between them. This CDR3 is CASSSRNPRNIQYF. Here the CDR3 DNA reads TGTGCCAGCAGCTCCCGGAACCCGAGAAACATTCAGTACTTC.

CDR3 amino acids: CSTEDREGIRGGETQYF. The DNA for the CDR3 is TGCAGTACAGAGGACAGGGAAGGGATCCGAGGGGGGGAGACCCAGTACTTC. The chain carries TRBV20-1 and TRBJ2-5; 8 nucleotides match TRBD1. The CDR3 is made up of 17 amino acids. Germline values: CDR1 DFQATT, CDR2 SNEGSKA (reference sequence). V shed 8 bases and J 5 bases; nucleotides not matched to a gene: 22.

This chain uses TRBV5-1 with TRBJ2-6, with D perhaps TRBD2 (5 bases). CDR3 length: 16 residues. Germline V gene data show CDR1 as SGHRS and CDR2 as YFSETQ. Trimming stripped 7 bases from V and 1 base from J, with 15 bases between. The DNA of the CDR3 is TGCGCCAGCGGACTTGGAACGGGTTCTGGGGCCAACGTCCTGACTTTC. Its protein product is CASGLGTGSGANVLTF.

At least ten counts were recorded for this clonotype. The chain links TRBV14 to TRBJ2-7; D unclear. Deletions cut 0 bases from V and 0 bases from J, with 15 bases between. The length of the CDR3 is 17 residues. From germline, CDR1 is SGHDN and CDR2 FVKESK. The CDR3 here is CASSQDRRSKSSYEQYF. Written as DNA, the CDR3 is TGTGCCAGCAGCCAAGATCGCCGGAGCAAAAGCTCCTACGAGCAGTACTTC. The whole variable domain, filled in from reference TRBV14 and TRBJ2-7, reads EAGVTQFPSHSVIEKGQTVTLRCDPISGHDNLYWYRRVMGKEIKFLLHFVKESKQDESGMPNNRFLAERTGGTYSTLKVQPAELEDSGVYFCASSQDRRSKSSYEQYFGPGTRLTVT.

This clonotype occurred many times. The gene calls are TRBV18 and TRBJ2-3; D perhaps matches TRBD2 (6 bases). Per the germline V gene, CDR1 is KGHSH and CDR2 is LQKENI. CDR3 length: 15 residues. V lost 5 bases, J lost 0 bases, and 12 bases lay in between. The CDR3 nucleotides are TGTGCCAGCTCAATCGGGGGTTCTAGCACAGATACGCAGTATTTT. This codes for CASSIGGSSTDTQYF.

The V and J genes are TRBV6-2 or TRBV6-3 and TRBJ1-5; D is unresolved. CDR3 size: 14 residues. Between the trimmed V and J ends, which lost 0 bases and 1 base, there was a span of 4 bases. Germline-derived CDR1 and CDR2 are MNHEY and SVGEGT. The CDR3 DNA reads TGTGCCAGCAGTTACTCGATGAGCAATCAGCCCCAGCATTTT. Protein: CASSYSMSNQPQHF.

Ten or more counts support this clonotype. This chain uses TRBV28 with TRBJ1-2; 8 bases are shared with TRBD1. Trimming cost V 5 bases and J 0 bases; bases outside gene matches: 5. CDR3 length: 15 amino acids. Germline V gives CDR1 MDHEN, CDR2 SYDVKM. CDR3 in amino acids: CASSPGTGANYGYTF. As DNA, the CDR3 is TGTGCCAGCAGTCCCGGGACAGGAGCTAACTATGGCTACACCTTC.

This clonotype was counted at least ten times. This chain links TRBV30 with TRBJ2-7; D remains unclear. Trimming stripped 2 bases from V and 4 bases from J, with 9 bases between. This CDR3 is built from 12 residues. Germline V CDR1 and CDR2: GTSNPN, SVGIG (reference sequence). CDR3 nucleotides: TGTGCCTGGAGTCCCGACTTGTACGAGCAGTACTTC. It specifies CAWSPDLYEQYF.

This clonotype was picked up many times. The chain links TRBV2 to TRBJ1-1; no definite D call. Germline CDR1 reads SNHLY; CDR2 reads FYNNEI. The CDR3 sequence is 12 residues long. Trimming removed 8 bases at V and 0 bases at J, with 7 bases between. Written as DNA, the CDR3 is TGTGCCAGCTCGGTGATGAACACTGAAGCTTTCTTT. This encodes CASSVMNTEAFF.

The chain employs TRBV2 and TRBJ2-2; D not resolved. V was cut by 9 bases and J by 5 bases, with 19 bases left in between. The CDR3 extends over 15 amino acids. The germline gives CDR1 SNHLY, CDR2 FYNNEI. The CDR3 here is CASTDDEVITGELFF. The DNA of the CDR3 is TGTGCCAGTACTGACGACGAGGTCATTACCGGGGAGCTGTTTTTT. The whole variable domain, remainder taken from reference TRBV2 and TRBJ2-2, is EPEVTQTPSHQVTQMGQEVILRCVPISNHLYFYWYRQILGQKVEFLVSFYNNEISEKSEIFDDQFSVERPDGSNFTLKIRSTKLEDSAMYFCASTDDEVITGELFFGEGSRLTVL.